The 23 T cell receptor beta chains in this list originate from one sample, sequenced in a study of T cell clonality in common variable immunodeficiency. Assay: immunoSEQ multiplex PCR; the TCRdb copy retains only in-frame clones and omits some. The listing records around 16,000 clones. Broader study findings: Common variable immunodeficiency TCR beta sequences reportedly had fewer deletions and N-nucleotide insertions.

The antigens these receptors bind are not known. The sample comprised peripheral blood mononuclear cells. Receptors were obtained from a human donor with common variable immunodeficiency.

As to this clone: The sequence runs out 3 residues before the end of the CDR3; the remainder is reconstructed from the germline J gene. This chain connects TRBV15 to TRBJ2-1; TRBD2 matches 8 bases. After removal of 0 bases from V and 9 bases from J, the junction contained 10 bases not matched to a gene. The V gene's germline CDR1 is LNHNV and CDR2 YYDKDF (reference sequence). The CDR3 covers 16 residues. The sequenced part of the CDR3 DNA is TGTGCCACCAGCAGAGATAAGGCTAGCGGGTCCGTTGAG. Translation: CATSRDKASGSVE. The entire CDR3 protein reads CATSRDKASGSVEQFF.

Of note for this clone: The read terminates 3 residues ahead of where the CDR3 ends, so the germline J gene completes it. The rearrangement links TRBV7-2 to TRBJ2-7; D is perhaps TRBD1 (5 bases). V lost 3 bases, J lost 3 bases, and 15 bases lay in between. Germline V gene data show CDR1 as SGHTA and CDR2 as FQGNSA. CDR3 length equals 15 residues. The CDR3: CASSLTSPGNYEQYF. CDR3 DNA, as far as it was read: TGTGCCAGCAGCTTGACGTCCCCAGGGAACTACGAG. The whole variable domain, remainder taken from reference TRBV7-2 and TRBJ2-7, is GAGVSQSPSNKVTEKGKDVELRCDPISGHTALYWYRQSLGQGLEFLIYFQGNSAPDKSGLPSDRFSAERTGGSVSTLTIQRTQQEDSAVYLCASSLTSPGNYEQYFGPGTRLTVT.

This clone is medium-sized by frequency. Read sequence stops 3 residues before the CDR3 end, and the germline J gene provides the missing end. This chain joins TRBV20-1 and TRBJ2-1; D might be TRBD2 (5 bases). V was shortened by 0 bases and J by 2 bases, with 11 bases between the two germline ends. This CDR3 contains 15 residues. In germline, CDR1 is DFQATT, CDR2 SNEGSKA (reference sequence). The CDR3 sequence: CSARDNRLTYNEQFF. The DNA read from the CDR3 is TGCAGTGCTAGAGATAACAGACTAACCTACAATGAG.

As to this clone: The read falls 3 residues short of the CDR3 end, and the missing part is taken from the germline J gene. V gene TRBV12-3 or TRBV12-4 combines with J gene TRBJ2-7; 13 bases align to TRBD2. The CDR3 loop spans 15 amino acids. The V segment lost 5 bases and the J segment 4 bases; nucleotides outside the gene matches: 5. The sequenced CDR3 bases are TGTGCCAGCAGTCAAACTAGCGGGGGGGGGTACGAG. Its translation is CASSQTSGGGYE. The whole CDR3 sequence is CASSQTSGGGYEQYF.

Turning to this clone: The sequenced fragment ends 3 residues before the CDR3 boundary, so the rest is inferred from the germline J gene. The gene calls are TRBV19 and TRBJ1-5; no clear D gene. Germline CDR1 and CDR2: LNHDA and SQIVND (reference sequence). The V end was cut by 7 bases, the J end by 0 bases, with 16 bases between. The CDR3 extends over 16 amino acids. CDR3 bases read: TGTGCCAGTAAAATAGGGTCGGCTTATAGCAATCAGCCC. It encodes CASKIGSAYSNQP. The whole CDR3 protein is CASKIGSAYSNQPQHF.

The sequenced CDR3 bases are TGTGCCAGTAGTACCAGCGGACAGGGCCAAGAGACC. Translation gives CASSTSGQGQET. From start to end, the CDR3 is CASSTSGQGQETQYF. The rearrangement links TRBV19 to TRBJ2-5, with 8 bases lining up with TRBD1. The read is 3 residues too short to cover the CDR3 end, so that end is filled in from the germline J gene. After removal of 4 bases from V and 1 base from J, the junction contained 5 bases not matched to a gene. The germline V gene encodes CDR1 LNHDA and CDR2 SQIVND (reference sequence). CDR3 length: 15 amino acids.

For this clone: The read halts 3 residues ahead of the CDR3 end, with the missing end drawn from the germline J gene. The chain couples TRBV11-2 to TRBJ2-5; D is unclear. This CDR3 has 13 amino acids. Germline lookup yields CDR1 SGHAT and CDR2 FQNNGV. Trimming pared 3 bases from V and 3 bases from J, leaving 8 bases between. This CDR3 reads CASSFGKKETQYF. The CDR3 bases that were read are TGTGCCAGCAGCTTCGGTAAAAAAGAGACC.

The covered CDR3 bases are TGTGCCTGGAACCGAGGACAGGGGAATGAAAAA. This codes for CAWNRGQGNEK. The complete CDR3 reads CAWNRGQGNEKLFF. V usage is TRBV30 and J usage is TRBJ1-4; 9 bases fit TRBD1. Coverage ceases 3 residues before the CDR3 finishes, and the germline J gene fills in the end. Germline-derived CDR1 and CDR2 are GTSNPN and SVGIG (reference sequence). The CDR3 runs to 14 residues. Trimming cost V 4 bases and J 5 bases; bases outside gene matches: 5.

As regards this clone: The observed sequence ends 3 residues before the CDR3 terminus, with the missing tail filled in from the germline J gene. V and J are TRBV19 and TRBJ2-3; a weak D match, TRBD2 (6 bases). The CDR3 spans 16 residues. Trimming pared 7 bases from V and 0 bases from J, leaving 17 bases between. Germline CDR1 reads LNHDA; CDR2 reads SQIVND (reference sequence). The CDR3 region is CASISRSGGSTDTQYF. The CDR3 DNA, read in part, is TGTGCCAGTATTTCCCGGTCTGGAGGGAGCACAGATACG.

As for this clone: The read terminates 3 residues before the CDR3 end, so the remaining end is supplied by the germline J gene. The chain has TRBV30 and TRBJ1-5; TRBD1 is a possible D gene (5 bases). Germline V CDR1 and CDR2: GTSNPN, SVGIG (reference sequence). Trimming took 0 bases from V and 4 from J, leaving 10 bases between them. The CDR3 runs to 14 residues. CDR3 DNA (partial): TGTGCCTGGAGTGTATTGACAGCAAATCAGCCC. This gives the protein CAWSVLTANQP. The entire CDR3 is CAWSVLTANQPQHF.

Details on this clone: The CDR3 extends 3 residues past the end of the read, so its final part is completed from the germline J gene. The V and J genes are TRBV13 and TRBJ1-6; D is perhaps TRBD1 (5 bases). This CDR3 has 16 amino acids. V was clipped by 1 base and J by 0 bases, with 7 bases between them. CDR1 and CDR2 (germline): PRHDT, FYEKMQ (reference sequence). This CDR3 reads CASSLEGNSYNSPLHF. The sequenced part of the CDR3 DNA is TGTGCCAGCAGCTTAGAGGGGAACTCCTATAATTCACCC.

In the case of this clone: Read sequence stops 3 residues before the CDR3 end, and the germline J gene provides the missing end. The rearrangement uses TRBV2 and TRBJ2-7; 8 nucleotides line up with TRBD1. This CDR3 is 14 amino acids long. Germline values: CDR1 SNHLY, CDR2 FYNNEI. The J segment lost 4 bases and the V segment lost 6 bases, leaving 8 bases of the junction unmatched. This CDR3 is CASRTTGGIYEQYF. Partial CDR3 DNA: TGTGCCAGCAGAACTACAGGGGGTATTTACGAG.

For this clone: Sequencing ends 3 residues short of the CDR3 end; the germline J gene provides the rest. The V and J genes are TRBV19 and TRBJ2-3, with D tentatively TRBD1 (5 bases). The germline V gene encodes CDR1 LNHDA and CDR2 SQIVND (reference sequence). CDR3 size: 15 residues. V was clipped by 6 bases and J by 1 base, with 14 bases between them. Incomplete CDR3 DNA: TGTGCCAGTAGCCCGACAGTCAGTCGCACAGATACG. Protein sequence: CASSPTVSRTDT. The CDR3 in full is CASSPTVSRTDTQYF.

Concerning this clone: The read is 3 residues too short to cover the CDR3 end, so that end is filled in from the germline J gene. The chain combines TRBV30 with TRBJ1-5; a weak D match, TRBD1 (6 bases). The length of the CDR3 is 13 residues. V was clipped by 4 bases and J by 6 bases, with 13 bases between them. Germline CDR1 is GTSNPN and CDR2 is SVGIG (reference sequence). This chain's CDR3 is CAWTPQGGQPQHF. Incomplete CDR3 DNA: TGTGCCTGGACCCCACAGGGAGGTCAGCCC.

Measured by frequency, this clone is medium-sized. The CDR3 extends 3 residues past the end of the read, so its final part is completed from the germline J gene. The chain couples TRBV29-1 to TRBJ2-5; 9 nucleotides line up with TRBD2. The CDR3 totals 14 residues. The germline V gene has CDR1 SQVTM and CDR2 ANQGSEA. Losses at the gene ends were 4 bases for V and 6 bases for J; bases not matched to a gene: 9. The CDR3 reads CSVVIAGALKTQYF. CDR3 DNA, as far as it was read: TGCAGCGTTGTAATAGCGGGAGCCTTAAAGACC.

In regard to this clone: Read sequence stops 3 residues before the CDR3 end, and the germline J gene provides the missing end. The chain couples TRBV6-1 to TRBJ1-2; no clear D. The CDR3 has 14 amino acids. From germline, CDR1 is MNHNS and CDR2 SASEGT. The germline V and J ends were trimmed by 2 bases and 6 bases, with 13 bases remaining between them. The CDR3 protein is CASSEWLGSNGYTF. CDR3 DNA, as far as it was read: TGTGCCAGCAGTGAATGGTTAGGGTCGAATGGC.

About this clone itself: The CDR3 is cut off 3 residues early in the read; its end comes from the germline J gene. The chain uses TRBV2 and TRBJ1-5; D is uncertain. In germline, CDR1 is SNHLY, CDR2 FYNNEI. Trimming shortened V by 7 bases and J by 6 bases, and 19 bases separated the two germline ends. The CDR3 is 15 amino acids. Partial CDR3 DNA: TGTGCCAGCACGAGAGAGGGCCTCTTGGCTCAGCCC. Protein sequence: CASTREGLLAQP. The full CDR3 is CASTREGLLAQPQHF.

Remarks on this clone: The read ends 3 residues before the CDR3 terminus; that terminus is restored from the germline J gene. V usage is TRBV6-2 or TRBV6-3 and J usage is TRBJ2-7, with D possibly being TRBD1 (5 bases). This CDR3 is built from 12 residues. Trimming took 5 bases from V and 1 from J, leaving 6 bases between them. CDR1 and CDR2 (germline): MNHEY, SVGEGT. The part of the CDR3 DNA that was read is TGTGCCAGCAGTAGGGGTTCCTACGAG. It is translated as CASSRGSYE. The whole CDR3 protein is CASSRGSYEQYF.

By frequency, this clone registers medium-sized. The read stops 3 residues short of the end of the CDR3; the missing end is completed from the germline J gene. The chain uses TRBV7-2 and TRBJ2-7, with TRBD2 identical over 8 bases. Germline V gives CDR1 SGHTA, CDR2 FQGNSA. J lost 3 bases, V lost 1 base, and 5 bases had no gene match. This CDR3 is 15 amino acids long. The CDR3 DNA, read in part, is TGTGCCAGCAGCTTAGGCGTCGGGGGGGACTACGAG. Residues: CASSLGVGGDYE. The complete CDR3 sequence is CASSLGVGGDYEQYF.

To note about this clone: With the read ending 3 residues before the CDR3 end, the germline J gene is used to fill in that end. The J gene is TRBJ1-3, the V gene TRBV18, with D maybe TRBD1 (5 bases). Germline loops: CDR1 KGHSH, CDR2 LQKENI. Trimming took off 5 bases at V and 0 bases at J, with 14 bases between the two ends. This CDR3 spans 16 amino acids. The CDR3 sequence is CASSSGSATSGNTIYF. Incomplete CDR3 DNA: TGTGCCAGCTCATCAGGGTCGGCGACCTCTGGAAACACC.

A word on this clone: The read finishes 3 residues shy of the CDR3 end, and the germline J gene is used to complete it. The chain recombines TRBV29-1 with TRBJ1-3; tentative D call: TRBD1 (6 bases). Germline V gene sequence: CDR1 SQVTM, CDR2 ANQGSEA. The V end was cut by 1 base, the J end by 4 bases, with 20 bases between. There are 17 residues in the CDR3. Partial CDR3 DNA: TGCAGCGTTGAAGGCGGGAGGGCAGGGGCTCCGGGAAACACC. Encoded protein: CSVEGGRAGAPGNT. From start to end, the CDR3 is CSVEGGRAGAPGNTIYF.

This clone is medium-sized by frequency. From the germline J gene comes the end of the CDR3, since the read stops 3 residues before it. The gene calls are TRBV5-6 and TRBJ2-7; the match to TRBD1 covers 9 bases. The J segment lost 6 bases and the V segment lost 4 bases, leaving 5 bases of the junction unmatched. Germline CDR1 SGHDT, CDR2 YYEEEE. The CDR3 is made up of 13 amino acids. The chain's CDR3 is CASSGTGRTEQYF. Incomplete CDR3 DNA: TGTGCCAGCAGCGGGACAGGGAGGACCGAG.

A note on this clone: The read falls 3 residues short of the CDR3 end, and the missing part is taken from the germline J gene. The chain combines TRBV30 with TRBJ2-4; TRBD2 might be the D (5 bases). Germline lookup yields CDR1 GTSNPN and CDR2 SVGIG (reference sequence). The CDR3 runs 11 residues. V shed 1 base and J shed 7 bases, with 5 bases lying between them. The CDR3 loop reads CAWSGGNIQYF. The CDR3 DNA, read in part, is TGTGCCTGGAGTGGAGGGAACATT.